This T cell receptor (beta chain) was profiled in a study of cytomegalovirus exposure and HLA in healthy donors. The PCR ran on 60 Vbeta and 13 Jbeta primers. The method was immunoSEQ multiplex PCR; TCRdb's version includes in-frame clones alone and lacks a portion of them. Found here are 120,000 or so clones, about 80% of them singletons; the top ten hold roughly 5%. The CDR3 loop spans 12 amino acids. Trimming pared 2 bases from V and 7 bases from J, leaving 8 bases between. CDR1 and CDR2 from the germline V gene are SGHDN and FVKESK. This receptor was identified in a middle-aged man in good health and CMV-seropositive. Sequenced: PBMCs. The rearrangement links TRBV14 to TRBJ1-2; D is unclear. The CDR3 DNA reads TGTGCCAGCAGCCAAACCTCAGGTGGCTACACCTTC. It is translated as CASSQTSGGYTF.